This T cell receptor beta chain was captured by sequencing in a study of blood T cell repertoires in COVID-19. About the research overall: Donors in the United States, Italy and Spain gave samples during acute or convalescent COVID-19.

Participants were aged roughly 18 to 90 years, lived in 20 to 25 US areas, and enrolled virtually. Participants' own reports of clinical history determined their cohort assignment. Authors' processing steps: Nucleated cell counts were estimated from reference gene primer amplification. Sequencing was performed with immunoSEQ multiplex PCR; in TCRdb, only in-frame clones are kept and a portion is missing. V and J calls and clone size are as listed in that table; D and trimming were resolved from the DNA. The sample holds around 130,000 clones, about four fifths seen once. The V gene end was trimmed by 5 bases and the J gene end by 6 bases; junction bases not matched to a gene: 9. Germline V CDR1 and CDR2: GTSNPN, SVGIG (reference sequence). The length of the CDR3 is 15 residues.

The chain combines TRBV30 with TRBJ2-7, with 14 bases that match TRBD2. Sequencing was done on a sample of PBMCs or T cells enriched from blood (not recorded which). The clonotype originates from a woman aged 18-35 years who had been exposed to COVID-19. The CDR3 DNA reads TGTGCCTGGGGCAACAAAGGACTAGCGGGAGGCGAGCAGTACTTC. This sequence encodes CAWGNKGLAGGEQYF.